These 26 T cell receptor beta chains were sequenced from one sample in a study of cytomegalovirus exposure and HLA in healthy donors. Researchers ran the PCR with 60 Vbeta and 13 Jbeta primers. This table comes from immunoSEQ multiplex PCR, and its TCRdb copy is limited to in-frame clones, with some not included. The table includes 150,000 to 200,000 clones, under 90% detected once. The sample comprised PBMCs. The receptors come from a male donor in good health and CMV-seronegative.

This sequence joins TRBV6-1 and TRBJ2-7; D might be TRBD2 (6 bases). This CDR3 spans 15 amino acids. V was pared by 1 base and J by 1 base, with 11 bases between. Germline CDR1 MNHNS, CDR2 SASEGT. CDR3 protein: CASSEGHGGSYEQYF. Written as DNA, the CDR3 is TGTGCCAGCAGTGAAGGGCATGGAGGGTCCTACGAGCAGTACTTC.

This clone was picked up a small number of times. This chain links TRBV5-1 with TRBJ2-5; 7 bases are a match to TRBD1. The germline V gene encodes CDR1 SGHRS and CDR2 YFSETQ. V shed 4 bases, J shed 1 base, and the junction held 4 bases outside the gene matches. CDR3 length equals 14 residues. The CDR3 loop reads CASSEGTVQETQYF. Here the CDR3 DNA reads TGCGCCAGCAGCGAGGGGACAGTCCAAGAGACCCAGTACTTC.

The CDR3 bases are TGTGCCAGCAGTTACTCGGAGATAACACGGAACAATGAGCAGTTCTTC. Amino acid sequence: CASSYSEITRNNEQFF. This rearrangement joins TRBV6-5 to TRBJ2-1, with no clear D. The CDR3 length is 16 residues. Germline V gene sequence: CDR1 MNHEY, CDR2 SVGAGI. The germline V and J ends were trimmed by 0 bases and 5 bases, with 14 bases remaining between them.

This chain uses TRBV19 with TRBJ2-1; 7 bases are shared with TRBD1. The V and J ends lost 5 bases and 7 bases, in that order; junction bases with no gene match: 11. The CDR3 extends over 15 amino acids. Per germline, CDR1 LNHDA and CDR2 SQIVND (reference sequence). Here the CDR3 DNA reads TGTGCCAGTAGTGTAGGCGGACAGGCTGGGAATGAGCAGTTCTTC. Its protein product is CASSVGGQAGNEQFF. Combining the CDR3 with reference TRBV19 and TRBJ2-1 gives the whole variable domain DGGITQSPKYLFRKEGQNVTLSCEQNLNHDAMYWYRQDPGQGLRLIYYSQIVNDFQKGDIAEGYSVSREKKESFPLTVTSAQKNPTAFYLCASSVGGQAGNEQFFGPGTRLTVL.

A few counts support this clone. The chain recombines TRBV5-1 with TRBJ2-5; 7 bases align to TRBD1. Germline trimming cut 4 bases from V and 5 bases from J; bases unmatched to any gene: 8. The length of the CDR3 is 14 residues. Germline-derived CDR1 and CDR2 are SGHRS and YFSETQ. In DNA, the CDR3 is TGCGCCAGCAGCCCCAGAGGGGGCGGTGAGACCCAGTACTTC. Translated, it gives CASSPRGGGETQYF.

This clone showed up just a few times. This CDR3 is CASSRGLVQETQYF. The CDR3 DNA sequence: TGTGCCAGCTCCAGGGGGCTTGTACAAGAGACCCAGTACTTC. V is TRBV6-5 and J is TRBJ2-5, with 8 bases that match TRBD1. In germline, CDR1 is MNHEY, CDR2 SVGAGI. The V and J ends lost 8 bases and 2 bases, in that order; junction bases with no gene match: 7. This CDR3 region has 14 residues.

The chain employs TRBV5-1 and TRBJ2-6, with 7 bases that match TRBD1. The CDR3 covers 17 residues. J gave up 0 bases and V 2 bases, and 5 bases lay outside the gene matches. Germline values: CDR1 SGHRS, CDR2 YFSETQ. CDR3 protein: CASSFRTGDSGANVLTF. The CDR3, as DNA: TGCGCCAGCAGCTTTCGGACAGGCGACTCTGGGGCCAACGTCCTGACTTTC.

This chain uses TRBV19 with TRBJ1-3; D remains ambiguous. V lost 3 bases to trimming and J lost 4 bases, with 16 bases between them. CDR1 and CDR2 (germline): LNHDA, SQIVND (reference sequence). This CDR3 is 16 amino acids long. The DNA of the CDR3 is TGTGCCAGTAGTATTTATGGAGGGATCACCGGAAACACCATATATTTT. It is translated as CASSIYGGITGNTIYF.

The chain has TRBV16 and TRBJ1-5; maybe TRBD1 (5 bases). The CDR3 is 16 amino acids. V lost 5 bases and J 5 bases, leaving 19 bases between the germline ends. Looked up from germline, CDR1 is KGHSY and CDR2 is FQNENV. The CDR3, as DNA: TGTGCCAGCAGCACCTTTGCGGGGACGGCGGATCAGCCCCAGCATTTT. Translation: CASSTFAGTADQPQHF. The complete variable domain, with remaining parts taken from reference TRBV16 and TRBJ1-5, reads GEEVAQTPKHLVRGEGQKAKLYCAPIKGHSYVFWYQQVLKNEFKFLISFQNENVFDETGMPKERFSAKCLPNSPCSLEIQATKLEDSAVYFCASSTFAGTADQPQHFGDGTRLSIL.

The chain couples TRBV7-8 to TRBJ2-4; D gene unclear. The CDR3 consists of 13 residues. Looked up from germline, CDR1 is SGHVS and CDR2 is FQNEAQ. V was clipped by 0 bases and J by 3 bases, with 3 bases between them. CDR3 sequence reads: CASSLARKNIQYF. The CDR3 nucleotides read TGTGCCAGCAGCTTAGCGCGCAAAAACATTCAGTACTTC.

The CDR3 sequence is CSANRGSEQYF. The CDR3, as DNA: TGCAGTGCTAACAGGGGCAGCGAGCAGTACTTC. The chain is built from TRBV20-1 and TRBJ2-7; TRBD1 matches at 7 bases. With V trimmed by 4 bases and J by 6 bases, 3 bases remained unmatched. CDR3 length equals 11 residues. Germline loops: CDR1 DFQATT, CDR2 SNEGSKA (reference sequence).

The J gene is TRBJ2-1, the V gene TRBV11-2; TRBD1 agrees at 8 bases. J was trimmed by 4 bases and V by 5 bases; bases with no gene match: 13. CDR1 is SGHAT and CDR2 is FQNNGV in the germline V gene. The CDR3 loop spans 17 amino acids. For the CDR3, the DNA is TGTGCCAGCAGCCTAAGGGGTGGGGGACAGGATTACAATGAGCAGTTCTTC. Its translation is CASSLRGGGQDYNEQFF.

The J gene is TRBJ2-2, the V gene TRBV5-1, with TRBD2 matching over 7 bases. CDR1 SGHRS and CDR2 YFSETQ come from the germline V gene. The CDR3 length is 15 residues. V dropped 7 bases and J dropped 2; count of bases not matched to a gene: 8. For the CDR3, the DNA is TGCGCCAGCCGTCCGCTAGCGGACAACACCGGGGAGCTGTTTTTT. This encodes CASRPLADNTGELFF.

V and J are TRBV6-5 and TRBJ2-2; TRBD2 is a possible D gene (6 bases). The V end lost 7 bases, the J end lost 4 bases, and 10 bases lay between the germline ends. CDR3 size: 13 residues. Per germline, CDR1 MNHEY and CDR2 SVGAGI. CDR3 sequence: CASIKEGTGELFF. Written as DNA, the CDR3 is TGTGCCAGCATCAAGGAGGGCACCGGGGAGCTGTTTTTT.

This clone was recorded only once. This sequence joins TRBV5-5 and TRBJ1-1, with a weak D call TRBD1 (6 bases). The CDR3 runs to 16 residues. Germline CDR1 and CDR2: SGHKS and YYEKEE (reference sequence). Trimming removed 2 bases at V and 3 bases at J, with 17 bases between. CDR3 region: CASSFIRGGRDTEAFF. The CDR3 coding sequence is TGTGCCAGCAGCTTCATTCGCGGGGGGCGCGACACTGAAGCTTTCTTT.

The chain uses TRBV28 and TRBJ2-5, with D maybe TRBD1 (7 bases). This CDR3 contains 13 residues. Deletions cut 4 bases from V and 2 bases from J, with 8 bases between. Germline loops: CDR1 MDHEN, CDR2 SYDVKM. CDR3 sequence (DNA): TGTGCCAGCAGTTCAGGGGGGCAAGAGACCCAGTACTTC. Its protein is CASSSGGQETQYF.

This chain connects TRBV5-1 to TRBJ1-5; no clear D gene. In germline, CDR1 is SGHRS, CDR2 YFSETQ. The CDR3 has 13 amino acids. V was pared by 2 bases and J by 4 bases, with 7 bases between. The CDR3 DNA is TGCGCCAGCAGCTTACGCGGGAATCAGCCCCAGCATTTT. Amino acids: CASSLRGNQPQHF.

V usage is TRBV15 and J usage is TRBJ1-4, with D possibly matching TRBD1 (6 bases). Germline CDR1 and CDR2: LNHNV and YYDKDF (reference sequence). V gave up 4 bases and J gave up 8 bases, with 11 bases separating them. The CDR3 runs to 13 residues. In DNA form, the CDR3 reads TGTGCCACCAGCATGACAGGAGGCGAAAAACTGTTTTTT. It codes for CATSMTGGEKLFF.

The gene calls are TRBV7-8 and TRBJ2-5; 8 nucleotides match TRBD1. From germline, CDR1 is SGHVS and CDR2 FQNEAQ. With V trimmed by 3 bases and J by 4 bases, 19 bases remained unmatched. The length of the CDR3 is 19 residues. The CDR3 region has the DNA TGTGCCAGCAGCTTGGGTGGTGAGGGCAGGGGGCGCCGAAGAGAGACCCAGTACTTC. Protein: CASSLGGEGRGRRRETQYF.

This chain joins TRBV9 and TRBJ1-1; no clear D gene. This CDR3 has 17 residues. Germline lookup yields CDR1 SGDLS and CDR2 YYNGEE. V lost 4 bases, J lost 0 bases, and 19 bases lay in between. CDR3 region: CASSSNLGRGVNTEAFF. The DNA of the CDR3 is TGTGCCAGCAGCAGCAACCTTGGGCGCGGGGTGAACACTGAAGCTTTCTTT.

In its sample, this clone was seen once. The CDR3 nucleotides are TGTGCCAGCAGTGAATCAACTCCAGGAAACGCTAACTATGGCTACACCTTC. Translated, it gives CASSESTPGNANYGYTF. J is TRBJ1-2 and V is TRBV6-1; D is unresolved. The CDR3 has 17 residues. Germline V gene data show CDR1 as MNHNS and CDR2 as SASEGT. V lost 2 bases, J lost 0 bases, and 16 bases lay in between.

Here the CDR3 reads CASSAGRVNTEAFF. CDR3 DNA: TGTGCCAGCAGTGCCGGTCGGGTGAACACTGAAGCTTTCTTT. This chain uses TRBV28 with TRBJ1-1, with D uncertain. Germline CDR1 and CDR2: MDHEN and SYDVKM. Trimming took off 5 bases at V and 0 bases at J, with 10 bases between the two ends. The CDR3 has 14 amino acids.

The V call is TRBV5-1, the J call TRBJ2-7; TRBD2 might be the D (5 bases). The V gene's germline CDR1 is SGHRS and CDR2 YFSETQ. Trimming stripped 6 bases from V and 0 bases from J, with 10 bases between. CDR3 length: 13 amino acids. The chain's CDR3 is CASKEGHSYEQYF. CDR3 coding DNA: TGCGCCAGCAAAGAGGGTCACTCCTACGAGCAGTACTTC.

This clone has just a few counts. The chain has TRBV7-3 and TRBJ2-3; D gene unclear. V lost 3 bases, J lost 2 bases, and 9 bases lay in between. Germline values: CDR1 SGHTA, CDR2 FQGTGA. The CDR3 loop spans 14 amino acids. The CDR3 bases are TGTGCCAGCAGCTTCTCAGGCTCCACAGATACGCAGTATTTT. Encoded protein: CASSFSGSTDTQYF.

V gene TRBV27 combines with J gene TRBJ2-7; TRBD1 is a possible D gene (5 bases). CDR1 MNHEY and CDR2 SMNVEV come from the germline V gene (reference sequence). The CDR3 is 14 amino acids. Trimming removed 1 base at V and 5 bases at J, with 12 bases between. The CDR3 sequence is CASSLYAVQDEQYF. The CDR3 nucleotides are TGTGCCAGCAGTTTATACGCGGTACAGGACGAGCAGTACTTC.

The genes are TRBV28 and TRBJ2-1; TRBD1 matches at 9 bases. The CDR3 sequence is 15 residues long. Per the germline V gene, CDR1 is MDHEN and CDR2 is SYDVKM. The V gene end was trimmed by 5 bases and the J gene end by 6 bases; junction bases not matched to a gene: 8. CDR3 sequence reads: CASSPPGQGLNEQFF. The CDR3 bases are TGTGCCAGCAGTCCTCCGGGACAGGGCCTCAATGAGCAGTTCTTC.